This TCR beta chain was profiled in a study of T cells in Graves' hyperthyroidism and ophthalmopathy. Amplification targeted TCR beta CDR3 regions from RNA transcripts. The primer set for the first-round RT-PCR of the TCR CDR3 was HTBI. TCRdb reprocessed the multiplex PCR reads with MiXCR, giving one entry per CDR3 protein. The table has about 350,000 distinct CDR3 sequences, about 18% seen once. A note on this clonotype: Its antigen is as yet unknown.

V was clipped by 7 bases and J by 2 bases, with 12 bases between them. Germline CDR1 is MNHNS and CDR2 is SASEGT. The CDR3 spans 14 residues. The study's findings and limits: In validation, the model predicted ophthalmopathy. These predictions came a median approximately 5.9 months before onset.

Diagnosis relied on clinical symptoms, serum thyroxine and TRAb, thyroid ultrasound and orbital computed tomography. The sequence derives from a woman aged 18-35 years with Graves' hyperthyroidism. The material sequenced was blood. This chain joins TRBV6-1 and TRBJ1-5, with D uncertain. CDR3 residues: CASTSPGRNQPQHF. The DNA for the CDR3 is TGTGCCAGCACAAGTCCGGGCCGCAATCAGCCCCAGCATTTT.